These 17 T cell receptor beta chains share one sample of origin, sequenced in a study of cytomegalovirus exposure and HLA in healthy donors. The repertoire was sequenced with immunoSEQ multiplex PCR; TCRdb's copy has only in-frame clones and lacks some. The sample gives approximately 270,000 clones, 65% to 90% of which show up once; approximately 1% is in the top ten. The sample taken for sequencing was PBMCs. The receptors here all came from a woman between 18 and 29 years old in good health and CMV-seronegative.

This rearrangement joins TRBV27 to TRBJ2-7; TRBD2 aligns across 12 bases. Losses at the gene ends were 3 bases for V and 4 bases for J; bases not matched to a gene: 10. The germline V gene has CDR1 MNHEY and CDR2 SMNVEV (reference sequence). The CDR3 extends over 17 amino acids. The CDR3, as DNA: TGTGCCAGCAGTTTCCTAGCGGGAGGGAGCCGAGGGTACGAGCAGTACTTC. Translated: CASSFLAGGSRGYEQYF.

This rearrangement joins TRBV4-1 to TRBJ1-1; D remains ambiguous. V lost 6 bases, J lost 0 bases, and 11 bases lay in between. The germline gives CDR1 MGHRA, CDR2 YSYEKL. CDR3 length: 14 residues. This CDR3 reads CASSPGKMNTEAFF. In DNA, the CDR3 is TGCGCCAGCAGTCCAGGTAAAATGAACACTGAAGCTTTCTTT.

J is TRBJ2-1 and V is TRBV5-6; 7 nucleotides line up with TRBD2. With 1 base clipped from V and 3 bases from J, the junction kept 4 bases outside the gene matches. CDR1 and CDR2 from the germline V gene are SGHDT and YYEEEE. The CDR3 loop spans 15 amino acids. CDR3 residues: CASSLTGTNYNEQFF. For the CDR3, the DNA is TGTGCCAGCAGCTTGACCGGGACTAACTACAATGAGCAGTTCTTC.

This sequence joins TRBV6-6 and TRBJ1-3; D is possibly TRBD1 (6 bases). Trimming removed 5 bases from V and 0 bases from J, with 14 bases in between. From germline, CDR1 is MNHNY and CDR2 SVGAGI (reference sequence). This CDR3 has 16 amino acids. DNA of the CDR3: TGTGCCAGCAGTCACATTGAGGGACACTCTGGAAACACCATATATTTT. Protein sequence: CASSHIEGHSGNTIYF.

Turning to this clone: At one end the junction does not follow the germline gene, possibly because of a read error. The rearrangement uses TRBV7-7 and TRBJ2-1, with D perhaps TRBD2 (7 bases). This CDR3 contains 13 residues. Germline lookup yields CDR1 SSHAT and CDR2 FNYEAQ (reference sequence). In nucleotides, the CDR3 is TGTGCTAGCAGCCCAGACCGGGGGGCTGAGCAGTTCTTC. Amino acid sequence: CASSPDRGAEQFF.

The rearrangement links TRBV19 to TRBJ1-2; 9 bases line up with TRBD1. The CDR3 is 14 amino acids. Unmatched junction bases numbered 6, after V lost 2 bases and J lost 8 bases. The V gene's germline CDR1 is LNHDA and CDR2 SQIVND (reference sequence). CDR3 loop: CASSIRRDRDGYTF. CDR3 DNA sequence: TGTGCCAGTAGTATAAGGCGGGACAGGGACGGCTACACCTTC. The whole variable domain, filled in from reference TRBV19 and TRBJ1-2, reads DGGITQSPKYLFRKEGQNVTLSCEQNLNHDAMYWYRQDPGQGLRLIYYSQIVNDFQKGDIAEGYSVSREKKESFPLTVTSAQKNPTAFYLCASSIRRDRDGYTFGSGTRLTVV.

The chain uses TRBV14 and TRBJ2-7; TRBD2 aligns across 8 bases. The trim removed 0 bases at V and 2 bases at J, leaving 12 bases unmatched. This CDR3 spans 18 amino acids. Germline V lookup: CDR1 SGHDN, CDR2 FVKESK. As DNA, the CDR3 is TGTGCCAGCAGCCAAGATTCTCGTCGAGCGGGAGTCCCCTACGAGCAGTACTTC. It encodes CASSQDSRRAGVPYEQYF.

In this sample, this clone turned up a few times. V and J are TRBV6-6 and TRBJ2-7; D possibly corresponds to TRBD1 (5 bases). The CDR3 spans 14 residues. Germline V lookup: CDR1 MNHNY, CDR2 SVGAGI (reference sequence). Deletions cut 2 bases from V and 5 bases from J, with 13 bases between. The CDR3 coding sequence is TGTGCCAGCAGTTACCCAGGGCTTAGGGACGAGCAGTACTTC. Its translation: CASSYPGLRDEQYF.

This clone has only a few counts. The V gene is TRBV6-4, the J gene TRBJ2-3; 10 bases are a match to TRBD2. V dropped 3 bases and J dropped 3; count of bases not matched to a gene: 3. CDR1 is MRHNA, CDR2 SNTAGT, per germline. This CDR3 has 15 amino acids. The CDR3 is CASSESGGGTDTQYF. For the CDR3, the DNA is TGTGCCAGCAGTGAGAGCGGGGGGGGGACAGATACGCAGTATTTT.

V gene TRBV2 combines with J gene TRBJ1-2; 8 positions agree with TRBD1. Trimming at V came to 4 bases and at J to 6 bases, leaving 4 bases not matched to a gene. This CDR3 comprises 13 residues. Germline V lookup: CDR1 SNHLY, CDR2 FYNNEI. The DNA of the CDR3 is TGTGCCAGCAGTGGGGGACAGGTTAATGGCTACACCTTC. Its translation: CASSGGQVNGYTF.

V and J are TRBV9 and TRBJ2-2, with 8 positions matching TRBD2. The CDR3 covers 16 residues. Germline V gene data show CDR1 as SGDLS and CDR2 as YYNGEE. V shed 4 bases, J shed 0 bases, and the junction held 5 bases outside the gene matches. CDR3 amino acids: CASSPGTRANTGELFF. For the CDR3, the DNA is TGTGCCAGCAGCCCTGGGACTAGGGCGAACACCGGGGAGCTGTTTTTT.

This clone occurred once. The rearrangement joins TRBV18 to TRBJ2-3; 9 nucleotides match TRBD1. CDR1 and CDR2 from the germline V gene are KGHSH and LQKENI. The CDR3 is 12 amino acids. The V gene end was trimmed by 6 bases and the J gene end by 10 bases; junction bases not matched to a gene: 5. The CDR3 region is CASSMDRGAQYF. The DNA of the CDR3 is TGTGCCAGCTCGATGGACAGGGGAGCGCAGTATTTT.

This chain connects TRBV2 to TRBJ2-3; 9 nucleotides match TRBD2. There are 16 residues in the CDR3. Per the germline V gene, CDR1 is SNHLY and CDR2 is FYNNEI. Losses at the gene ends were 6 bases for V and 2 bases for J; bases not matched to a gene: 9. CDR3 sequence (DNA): TGTGCCAGCAGCCCAGATCTAGCGGGATACACAGATACGCAGTATTTT. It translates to CASSPDLAGYTDTQYF.

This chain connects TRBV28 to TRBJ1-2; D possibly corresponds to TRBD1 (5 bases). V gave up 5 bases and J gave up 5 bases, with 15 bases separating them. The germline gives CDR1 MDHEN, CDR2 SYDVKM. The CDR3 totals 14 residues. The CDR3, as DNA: TGTGCCAGCAGTCCGGGACTCGGAAGGTATGGCTACACCTTC. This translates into CASSPGLGRYGYTF.

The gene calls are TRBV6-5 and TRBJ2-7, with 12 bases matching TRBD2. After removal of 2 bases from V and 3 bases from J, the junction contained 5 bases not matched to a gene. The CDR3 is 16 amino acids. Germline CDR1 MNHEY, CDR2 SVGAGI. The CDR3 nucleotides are TGTGCCAGCAGTTACGAGACTAGCGGGAGAGTCTACGAGCAGTACTTC. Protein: CASSYETSGRVYEQYF.

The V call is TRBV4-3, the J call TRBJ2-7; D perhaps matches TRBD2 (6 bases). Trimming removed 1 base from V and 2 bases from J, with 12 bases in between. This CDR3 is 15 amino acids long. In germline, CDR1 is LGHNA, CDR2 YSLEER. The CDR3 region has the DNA TGCGCCAGCAGCCAAGGTAATAGCGGACCCTACGAGCAGTACTTC. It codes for CASSQGNSGPYEQYF.

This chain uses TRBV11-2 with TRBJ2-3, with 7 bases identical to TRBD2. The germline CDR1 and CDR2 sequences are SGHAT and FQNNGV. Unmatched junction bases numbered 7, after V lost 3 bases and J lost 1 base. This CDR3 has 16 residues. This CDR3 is CASSLLAGGGTDTQYF. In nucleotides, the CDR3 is TGTGCCAGCAGCTTGTTAGCGGGCGGGGGCACAGATACGCAGTATTTT. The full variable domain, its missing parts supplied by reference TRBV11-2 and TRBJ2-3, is EAGVAQSPRYKIIEKRQSVAFWCNPISGHATLYWYQQILGQGPKLLIQFQNNGVVDDSQLPKDRFSAERLKGVDSTLKIQPAKLEDSAVYLCASSLLAGGGTDTQYFGPGTRLTVL.